The rows below give T cell receptor beta chains drawn from one sample of a study of blood T cells in healthy people across ages. One entry per CDR3 protein results from TCRdb running MiXCR on the 5' RACE reads. The data contain roughly 1.4 million distinct CDR3 sequences, roughly 64% of them singletons. Source material: blood. Source of these receptors: a man aged 18 to 30 in good health. Each CDR3 is given with its conserved first and last residue. The order of the fields is V gene, clone size, J gene, D gene, CDR3 DNA, CDR3 protein. A D gene is named only where the DNA matches it firmly. The size field is filled for only some rows; it gives once, few, many or a size class.

>TRBV5-1|NA|TRBJ1-6|NA
TGCGCCAGCAGCGTGGAACAGGGTCCAGCACCCCTCCACTTT
CASSVEQGPAPLHF
>TRBV15|NA|TRBJ2-3|NA
TGTGCCACCTCGAGACAGCTCACTAGCACAGATACGCAGTATTTT
CATSRQLTSTDTQYF
>TRBV5-5|NA|TRBJ2-6|NA
TGTGCCAGCAGCTTGAAGCCAGCTCCGAGCTCTGGGGCCAACGTCCTGACTTTC
CASSLKPAPSSGANVLTF
>TRBV19|NA|TRBJ2-2|NA
TGTGCCAGTATAGGGGGAACGAACACCGGGGAGCTGTTTTTT
CASIGGTNTGELFF
>TRBV27|few|TRBJ2-4|TRBD1
TGTGCCAGCAGACCCTTGGACAGGGAGAACCTTAGGGAGCAGTACTTC
CASRPLDRENLREQYF
>TRBV9|few|TRBJ2-7|TRBD1
TGTGCCAGCAGCGTAGTATGGGACAGCGCATTGGACGAGCAGTACTTC
CASSVVWDSALDEQYF
>TRBV20-1|few|TRBJ1-5|TRBD1
TGCAGTGCTAGACCACCCGGGACAGGGGTTCAGCCCCAGCATTTT
CSARPPGTGVQPQHF
>TRBV7-2|few|TRBJ1-2|TRBD1
TGTGCCAGCAGCTCCGAGGGGGGACAGGGGTTGTTTTGGTATGGCTACACCTTC
CASSSEGGQGLFWYGYTF
>TRBV28|NA|TRBJ2-3|TRBD2
TGTGCCAGCAAAAGTAGCGGGGGGAGAGATACGCAGTATTTT
CASKSSGGRDTQYF
>TRBV5-1|NA|TRBJ1-4|NA
TGCGCCAGCAGCTTGTGGACGGGAAATGAAAAACTGTTTTTT
CASSLWTGNEKLFF
>TRBV3-1|NA|TRBJ2-3|NA
TGTGCCAGCAGCCAAGAGGGAGGTTTCAGAGATACGCAGTATTTT
CASSQEGGFRDTQYF
>TRBV18|NA|TRBJ2-7|NA
TGTGCCAGCTCACCTTGGGACGGCCGTTCGGGAGAGCAGTACTTC
CASSPWDGRSGEQYF
>TRBV14|NA|TRBJ2-1|NA
TGTGCCAGCAGCCAAGTCGTAACCTACAATGAGCAGTTCTTC
CASSQVVTYNEQFF
>TRBV20-1|NA|TRBJ2-3|TRBD2
TGCAGTGCCAGCTGGGCTAGCGGGGATCTCTTCACAGATACGCAGTATTTT
CSASWASGDLFTDTQYF